One TCR beta chain is described in this entry. This clone was seen a handful of times. Its cognate antigen has yet to be identified. Per-nucleotide qualities are absent, and no much larger clonotype sits a single base away. The method behind the library was the immunoSEQ multiplex PCR assay. The immuneACCESS repertoire file appears here via TCRdb, limited to in-frame rearrangements. These files lack a portion of the clones; in checked studies, under half of the deficit traces to unresolved V genes, and the cause of the others is not known. The table for this sample lists about 110,000 clones; around 92% of them were counted only once. 2.5% to 3.5% of the sample belongs to the ten largest clones. This record belongs to a study of CD4+ T cells in melanoma (dated by TCRdb to 2022 to 2024). A note on the overall study: Neoantigen-specific CD4+ T cells in human melanoma were what the study investigated.

What the work shows at the level of the full study, not this receptor alone: The report described a correlation between neoantigen-specific CD4+ T cells and the function of CD8+ T cells, macrophages and B cells. Neoantigen-specific CD4+ T cells in melanoma were reported to show diverse differentiation states.

The donors were melanoma patients. The germline V gene sets CDR1 to SGHTA and CDR2 to FQGNSA. The germline ends are 16 bases apart after V is trimmed by 1 base and J by 9 bases. The CDR3 holds 16 amino acids from the cysteine to the phenylalanine. Just CDR3 DNA is preserved here, 48 bases in frame from base 1. The sequence was collected from a human donor with melanoma. The sample comprised peripheral blood. This sequence uses TRBV7-2 and TRBJ1-6, and the D gene may be TRBD1, 6 bases matching. This receptor carries the CDR3 CASSLGQGSRVSPLHF. The bases are TGTGCCAGCAGCTTAGGTCAGGGGTCCCGAGTTTCACCCCTCCACTTT.